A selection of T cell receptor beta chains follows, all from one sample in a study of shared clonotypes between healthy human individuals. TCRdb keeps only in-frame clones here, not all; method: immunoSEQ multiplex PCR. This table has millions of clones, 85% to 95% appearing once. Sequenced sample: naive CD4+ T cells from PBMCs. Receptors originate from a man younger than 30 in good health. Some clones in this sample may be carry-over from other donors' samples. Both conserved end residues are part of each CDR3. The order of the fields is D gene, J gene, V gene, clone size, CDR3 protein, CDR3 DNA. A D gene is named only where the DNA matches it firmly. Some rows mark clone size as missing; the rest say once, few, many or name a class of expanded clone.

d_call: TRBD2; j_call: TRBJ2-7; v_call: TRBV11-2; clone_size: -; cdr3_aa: CASSFRLAGDEQYF; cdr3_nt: TGTGCCAGCAGCTTCCGACTAGCGGGAGACGAGCAGTACTTC
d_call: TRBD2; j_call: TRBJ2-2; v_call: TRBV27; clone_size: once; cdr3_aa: CASSLSAREWTGELFF; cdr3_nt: TGTGCCAGCAGTTTATCGGCGCGGGAGTGGACCGGGGAGCTGTTTTTT
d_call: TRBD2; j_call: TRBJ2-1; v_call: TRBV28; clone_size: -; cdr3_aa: CASSSLAGGPYEQFF; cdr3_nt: TGTGCCAGCAGTTCGTTAGCGGGAGGGCCATATGAGCAGTTCTTC
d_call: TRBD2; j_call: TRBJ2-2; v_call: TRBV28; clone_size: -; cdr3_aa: CASSFPGLVFHGELFF; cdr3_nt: TGTGCCAGCAGTTTCCCGGGACTAGTTTTTCACGGGGAGCTGTTTTTT
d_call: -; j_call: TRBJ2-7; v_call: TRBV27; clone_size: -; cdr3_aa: CASSFTTVTYEQYF; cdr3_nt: TGTGCCAGCAGTTTTACGACAGTTACCTACGAGCAGTACTTC
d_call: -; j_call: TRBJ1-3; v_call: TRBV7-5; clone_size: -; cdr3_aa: CVRSLQGPTRGTPPRNTIYF; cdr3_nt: TGTGTCAGAAGCTTACAAGGGCCCACAAGAGGGACCCCTCCTCGGAACACCATATATTTT
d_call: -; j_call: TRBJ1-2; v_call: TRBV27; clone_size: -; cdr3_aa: CASSLKGGWDVPRVSNYGYTF; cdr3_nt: TGTGCCAGCAGTTTAAAAGGGGGATGGGACGTCCCGAGGGTTTCTAACTATGGCTACACCTTC
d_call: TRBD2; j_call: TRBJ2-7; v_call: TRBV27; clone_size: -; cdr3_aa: CASGSYREGEAKQYF; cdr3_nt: TGTGCCAGCGGGTCTTATCGGGAGGGGGAAGCCAAGCAGTACTTC
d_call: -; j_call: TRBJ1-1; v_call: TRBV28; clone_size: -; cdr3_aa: CASRIAQSEAFF; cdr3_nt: TGTGCCAGCAGGATAGCCCAGAGTGAAGCTTTCTTT
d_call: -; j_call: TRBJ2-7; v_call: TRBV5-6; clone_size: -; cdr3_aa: CASSPLGQSSYEQYF; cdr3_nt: TGTGCCAGCAGCCCTCTGGGGCAGAGCTCCTACGAGCAGTACTTC
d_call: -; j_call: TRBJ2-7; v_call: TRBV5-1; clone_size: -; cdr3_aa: CASTSGRVPYEQYF; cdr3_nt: TGCGCCAGCACCTCTGGTCGGGTGCCCTACGAGCAGTACTTC